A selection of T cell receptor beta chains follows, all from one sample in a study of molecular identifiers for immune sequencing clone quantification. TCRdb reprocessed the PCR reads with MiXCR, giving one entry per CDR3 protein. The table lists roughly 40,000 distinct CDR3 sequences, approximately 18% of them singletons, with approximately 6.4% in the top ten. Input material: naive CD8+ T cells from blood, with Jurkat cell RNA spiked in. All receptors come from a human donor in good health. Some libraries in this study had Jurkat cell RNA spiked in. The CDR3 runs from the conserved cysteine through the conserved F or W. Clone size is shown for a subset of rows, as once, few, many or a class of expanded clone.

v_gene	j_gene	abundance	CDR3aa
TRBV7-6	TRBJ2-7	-	CASSTTTQDFSSYEQYF
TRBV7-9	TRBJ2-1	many	CASSLALTIDNEQFF
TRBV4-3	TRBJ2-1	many	CASSQTGASYNEQFF
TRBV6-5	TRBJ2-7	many	CASSSAGVYEQYF
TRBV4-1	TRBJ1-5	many	CASSQGQGAGQPQHF
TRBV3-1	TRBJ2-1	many	CASSQDWSNEQFF
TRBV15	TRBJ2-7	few	CATSRGRDRVYEQYF
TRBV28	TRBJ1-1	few	CASSLETGYGRNTEAFF
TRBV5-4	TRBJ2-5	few	CASSLLPSGKETQYF
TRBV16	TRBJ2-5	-	CASSPQGGQDTQYF
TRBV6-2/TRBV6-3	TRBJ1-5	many	CASRVDTGIQPQHF
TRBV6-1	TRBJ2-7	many	CASSGSWTTLYEQYF
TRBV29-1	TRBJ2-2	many	CSGGQGARGELFF
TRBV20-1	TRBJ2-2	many	CSATPRNTGELFF
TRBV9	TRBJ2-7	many	CASSPTGPGVEQYF
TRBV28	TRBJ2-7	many	CASRPDGGTSYEQYF
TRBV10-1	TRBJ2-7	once	CASSGTGSNSYEQYF
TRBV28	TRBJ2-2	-	CASSLEEPVDTGELFF
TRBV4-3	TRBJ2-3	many	CASSQDELVADTQYF
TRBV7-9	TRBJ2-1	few	CASRGLAGVNEQFF
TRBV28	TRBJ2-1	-	CASSFRSSGTSALSYEQFF
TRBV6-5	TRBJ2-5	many	CASSYLGDEETQYF
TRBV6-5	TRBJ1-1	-	CASSYSSGGTEAFF
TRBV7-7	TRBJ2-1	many	CASSRLGFNRVEGNEQFF
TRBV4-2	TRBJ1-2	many	CASSLYKGGYTF
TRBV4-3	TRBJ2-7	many	CASSQDRDMSYEQYF
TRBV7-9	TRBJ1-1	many	CASSRTSFEAFF
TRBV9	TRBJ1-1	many	CASSADPNTEAFF
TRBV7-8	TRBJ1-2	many	CASSLQGVGGYTF
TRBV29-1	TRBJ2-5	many	CSVEDLASGTQETQYF
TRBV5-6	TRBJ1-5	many	CASSLWSGQPQHF
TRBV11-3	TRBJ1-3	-	CASSHRDSGNTIYF
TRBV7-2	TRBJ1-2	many	CASTQGLSYGYTF